This T cell receptor beta chain stems from a study of cytotoxic CD8 clonotypes in ibrutinib-treated CLL. Study-wide context: Response was recorded as partial in approximately 25 patients and complete in 2; at median 68 months, approximately 15 remained remitted and approximately 12 had progressed.

Study-wide results and limits: The study found clonality rose at ibrutinib response, then fell toward baseline at progression. Sample timing was unmatched between remission and later-progressing patients; lymph nodes unstudied.

This clone was detected a few times. Antigen unknown. The method was immunoSEQ multiplex PCR; TCRdb's version includes in-frame clones alone and lacks a portion of them. Here the sample spans approximately 25,000 clones, 55% to 85% being singletons. Germline values: CDR1 SGHNT, CDR2 YENEEA. V shed 2 bases and J shed 11 bases, with 10 bases lying between them. This CDR3 contains 12 residues. Genomic DNA (roughly 2.2 micrograms) was obtained from cryopreserved PBMCs for construction of TCR beta libraries. The receptor's source is a human donor with chronic lymphocytic leukemia. The gene calls are TRBV11-3 and TRBJ1-5; D gene ambiguous. Material: PBMCs, obtained after 12 months of ibrutinib treatment. CDR3 DNA: TGTGCCAGCAGCTTATGTCGGTGCGCCCAGCATTTT. It specifies CASSLCRCAQHF. Supplemented by reference TRBV11-3 and TRBJ1-5, the full variable domain reads EAGVVQSPRYKIIEKKQPVAFWCNPISGHNTLYWYLQNLGQGPELLIRYENEEAVDDSQLPKDRFSAERLKGVDSTLKIQPAELGDSAVYLCASSLCRCAQHFGDGTRLSIL.